Each of the 21 T cell receptor beta chains below was sequenced from the same sample in a study of cytomegalovirus exposure and HLA in healthy donors. Only in-frame clones appear in the TCRdb table, and some are missing; sequencing was by immunoSEQ multiplex PCR. The sample includes 150,000 to 200,000 clones, 80% to 85% of them seen just once. The sample comprised PBMCs. Receptors originate from a young man in good health and CMV-seropositive.

This sequence joins TRBV5-6 and TRBJ2-6; D unclear. V shed 0 bases and J shed 1 base, with 8 bases lying between them. In germline, CDR1 is SGHDT, CDR2 YYEEEE. This CDR3 comprises 16 residues. The chain's CDR3 is CASSLELESGANVLTF. For the CDR3, the DNA is TGTGCCAGCAGCTTGGAGCTAGAGTCTGGGGCCAACGTCCTGACTTTC.

J is TRBJ1-5 and V is TRBV7-8, with 10 bases fitting TRBD1. The CDR3 sequence is 16 residues long. CDR1 is SGHVS and CDR2 is FQNEAQ in the germline V gene. Losses at the gene ends were 2 bases for V and 6 bases for J; bases not matched to a gene: 7. CDR3: CASSLLGTGDGQPQHF. The CDR3 DNA reads TGTGCCAGCAGCTTACTTGGGACAGGGGATGGTCAGCCCCAGCATTTT.

The rearrangement joins TRBV28 to TRBJ2-1; D might be TRBD2 (5 bases). Trimming removed 0 bases at V and 0 bases at J, with 6 bases between. This CDR3 spans 15 amino acids. Germline loops: CDR1 MDHEN, CDR2 SYDVKM. Here the CDR3 DNA reads TGTGCCAGCAGTTTATGGGGGAGCTCCTACAATGAGCAGTTCTTC. Encoded protein: CASSLWGSSYNEQFF.

In its sample, this clone was seen a few times. The CDR3 DNA is TGTGCCAGTACGGGGCTAGCGGGAGGGCCCACCGGGGAGCTGTTTTTT. Amino acids: CASTGLAGGPTGELFF. The chain is built from TRBV19 and TRBJ2-2; 12 bases agree with TRBD2. Per germline, CDR1 LNHDA and CDR2 SQIVND (reference sequence). The V segment lost 7 bases and the J segment 4 bases; nucleotides outside the gene matches: 7. The CDR3 length is 16 residues.

The chain is built from TRBV28 and TRBJ2-7; TRBD1 matches at 10 bases. The CDR3 length is 15 residues. Germline trimming cut 5 bases from V and 6 bases from J; bases unmatched to any gene: 10. Germline CDR1 is MDHEN and CDR2 is SYDVKM. CDR3 bases: TGTGCCAGCAGTCCAAGAGGGACAGGGGATACCGAGCAGTACTTC. Encoded protein: CASSPRGTGDTEQYF.

The chain has TRBV16 and TRBJ1-5; no definite D call. The CDR3 loop spans 14 amino acids. V shed 4 bases and J shed 3 bases, with 10 bases lying between them. Germline V CDR1 and CDR2: KGHSY, FQNENV. The DNA for the CDR3 is TGTGCCAGCAGCCCCCGGGTACCCAATCAGCCCCAGCATTTT. It is translated as CASSPRVPNQPQHF. Together with reference TRBV16 and TRBJ1-5, the CDR3 gives the full variable domain: GEEVAQTPKHLVRGEGQKAKLYCAPIKGHSYVFWYQQVLKNEFKFLISFQNENVFDETGMPKERFSAKCLPNSPCSLEIQATKLEDSAVYFCASSPRVPNQPQHFGDGTRLSIL.

The chain joins TRBV6-5 to TRBJ1-2; D is possibly TRBD1 (5 bases). This CDR3 spans 14 amino acids. Trimming removed 8 bases from V and 5 bases from J, with 18 bases in between. CDR1 is MNHEY, CDR2 SVGAGI, per germline. CDR3 protein: CASRWGPAGYGYTF. The CDR3 DNA is TGTGCCAGCCGGTGGGGCCCGGCGGGGTATGGCTACACCTTC.

The J gene is TRBJ1-1, the V gene TRBV10-1; D possibly corresponds to TRBD1 (5 bases). The CDR3 length is 14 residues. The V and J ends lost 8 bases and 0 bases respectively, with 13 bases between them. Germline assignment: CDR1 WNHNN and CDR2 SYGVQD (reference sequence). In DNA, the CDR3 is TGCGCCAGCTTTAAAGGGGCCTTGAACACTGAAGCTTTCTTT. It encodes CASFKGALNTEAFF.

This chain connects TRBV7-9 to TRBJ2-6; tentatively, D is TRBD1 (5 bases). Germline V gives CDR1 SEHNR, CDR2 FQNEAQ (reference sequence). The CDR3 is made up of 15 amino acids. V lost 4 bases, J lost 1 base, and 8 bases lay in between. The CDR3 DNA reads TGTGCCAGCAGCTCCACAGGTTCTGGGGCCAACGTCCTGACTTTC. Translating gives CASSSTGSGANVLTF.

This chain links TRBV20-1 with TRBJ2-5; D is ambiguous. Trimming cost V 6 bases and J 7 bases, with 12 bases left between them. This CDR3 is built from 11 residues. CDR1 and CDR2 (germline): DFQATT, SNEGSKA (reference sequence). The CDR3 bases are TGCAGTGCCCCGTTACCGGGGACCCAGTACTTC. It yields the protein CSAPLPGTQYF.

The chain joins TRBV5-8 to TRBJ2-1; 9 bases fit TRBD2. Per the germline V gene, CDR1 is SGHTS and CDR2 is YDEGEE. The CDR3 contains 14 residues. The ends lost 1 base at V and 9 bases at J; junction bases unmatched: 5. The CDR3 nucleotides read TGTGCCAGCAGCTTGTATAGCGGGGGTGCTGAGCAGTTCTTC. This gives the protein CASSLYSGGAEQFF.

The rearrangement links TRBV7-2 to TRBJ2-1, with no clear D. V lost 1 base and J lost 9, with 19 bases in between. This CDR3 spans 16 amino acids. Per germline, CDR1 SGHTA and CDR2 FQGNSA. Here the CDR3 DNA reads TGTGCCAGCAGCTTAGGGTCGGTTGCCCTGCATGGTGAGCAGTTCTTC. It specifies CASSLGSVALHGEQFF.

J is TRBJ1-2 and V is TRBV28, with 10 bases aligning to TRBD1. This CDR3 is 14 amino acids long. The junction had 8 bases not matched to a gene; V was cut back by 6 bases and J by 7 bases. The germline CDR1 and CDR2 sequences are MDHEN and SYDVKM. In DNA, the CDR3 is TGTGCCAGCAGCTACGGGACAGGGGCTCCTGGCTACACCTTC. It translates to CASSYGTGAPGYTF.

This clone was counted once. The V gene is TRBV6-5, the J gene TRBJ1-6, with D perhaps matching TRBD1 (6 bases). Germline CDR1 reads MNHEY; CDR2 reads SVGAGI. Trimming pared 6 bases from V and 7 bases from J, leaving 13 bases between. The CDR3 has 14 amino acids. As DNA, the CDR3 is TGTGCCAGCAGCAACAGGGATTTCAATTCACCCCTCCACTTT. It codes for CASSNRDFNSPLHF.

This chain joins TRBV2 and TRBJ1-1, with 7 bases aligning to TRBD1. The V gene's germline CDR1 is SNHLY and CDR2 FYNNEI. CDR3 length: 13 residues. V dropped 6 bases and J dropped 8; count of bases not matched to a gene: 9. CDR3 sequence (DNA): TGTGCCAGCAGGGTATCCGGGACAGTCGAAGCTTTCTTT. Translated: CASRVSGTVEAFF. The whole variable domain, filled in from reference TRBV2 and TRBJ1-1, reads EPEVTQTPSHQVTQMGQEVILRCVPISNHLYFYWYRQILGQKVEFLVSFYNNEISEKSEIFDDQFSVERPDGSNFTLKIRSTKLEDSAMYFCASRVSGTVEAFFGQGTRLTVV.

Only a few counts were recorded for this clone. V and J are TRBV5-6 and TRBJ2-7, with D possibly being TRBD2 (6 bases). V was shortened by 4 bases and J by 6 bases, with 20 bases between the two germline ends. Germline values: CDR1 SGHDT, CDR2 YYEEEE. The CDR3 is 15 amino acids. The CDR3 DNA reads TGTGCCAGCAGCCGAGACCCGGCTTGGGGGGTCGAGCAGTACTTC. This codes for CASSRDPAWGVEQYF.

The CDR3 DNA reads TGTGCCAGCAGCTTGGGTGGCCGCACAGATACGCAGTATTTT. Translation: CASSLGGRTDTQYF. This sequence joins TRBV5-4 and TRBJ2-3; D is uncertain. The length of the CDR3 is 14 residues. Deletions cut 0 bases from V and 1 base from J, with 6 bases between. Germline CDR1 SGHNT, CDR2 YYREEE (reference sequence).

The J gene is TRBJ2-5, the V gene TRBV9; D remains unclear. Germline assignment: CDR1 SGDLS and CDR2 YYNGEE. The CDR3 sequence is 14 residues long. V dropped 0 bases and J dropped 0 bases, with 6 bases sitting between them. In DNA, the CDR3 is TGTGCCAGCAGCGTAGACGCGTACCAAGAGACCCAGTACTTC. Translating it yields CASSVDAYQETQYF.

The chain has TRBV5-1 and TRBJ2-5; 9 nucleotides match TRBD2. V was pared by 1 base and J by 5 bases, with 9 bases of the junction left unmatched. The CDR3 runs to 16 residues. Looked up from germline, CDR1 is SGHRS and CDR2 is YFSETQ. The CDR3 reads CASSLRGRREGETQYF. Written as DNA, the CDR3 is TGCGCCAGCAGCTTGAGAGGTCGGCGGGAGGGGGAGACCCAGTACTTC. Supplemented by reference TRBV5-1 and TRBJ2-5, the full variable domain reads KAGVTQTPRYLIKTRGQQVTLSCSPISGHRSVSWYQQTPGQGLQFLFEYFSETQRNKGNFPGRFSGRQFSNSRSEMNVSTLELGDSALYLCASSLRGRREGETQYFGPGTRLLVL.

This clone turned up a few times. Other DNA sequences of this sample code for an identical CDR3. V usage is TRBV29-1 and J usage is TRBJ1-1; TRBD1 matches at 9 bases. The CDR3 runs 13 residues. CDR1 is SQVTM, CDR2 ANQGSEA, per germline. Trimming cost V 6 bases and J 1 base; bases outside gene matches: 3. The CDR3 loop reads CSVDRGRNTEAFF. The CDR3 nucleotides are TGCAGCGTGGACAGGGGTAGGAACACTGAAGCTTTCTTT. Full variable domain (remainder filled in from reference TRBV29-1 and TRBJ1-1): SAVISQKPSRDICQRGTSLTIQCQVDSQVTMMFWYRQQPGQSLTLIATANQGSEATYESGFVIDKFPISRPNLTFSTLTVSNMSPEDSSIYLCSVDRGRNTEAFFGQGTRLTVV.

The chain employs TRBV15 and TRBJ2-7, with 8 bases that match TRBD1. Trimming cost V 5 bases and J 3 bases; bases outside gene matches: 6. The CDR3 consists of 14 residues. Germline CDR1 and CDR2: LNHNV and YYDKDF (reference sequence). The CDR3 loop reads CATSQDRVNYEQYF. The DNA for the CDR3 is TGTGCCACCAGCCAGGACAGGGTCAACTACGAGCAGTACTTC. The whole variable domain, filled in from reference TRBV15 and TRBJ2-7, reads DAMVIQNPRYQVTQFGKPVTLSCSQTLNHNVMYWYQQKSSQAPKLLFHYYDKDFNNEADTPDNFQSRRPNTSFCFLDIRSPGLGDTAMYLCATSQDRVNYEQYFGPGTRLTVT.